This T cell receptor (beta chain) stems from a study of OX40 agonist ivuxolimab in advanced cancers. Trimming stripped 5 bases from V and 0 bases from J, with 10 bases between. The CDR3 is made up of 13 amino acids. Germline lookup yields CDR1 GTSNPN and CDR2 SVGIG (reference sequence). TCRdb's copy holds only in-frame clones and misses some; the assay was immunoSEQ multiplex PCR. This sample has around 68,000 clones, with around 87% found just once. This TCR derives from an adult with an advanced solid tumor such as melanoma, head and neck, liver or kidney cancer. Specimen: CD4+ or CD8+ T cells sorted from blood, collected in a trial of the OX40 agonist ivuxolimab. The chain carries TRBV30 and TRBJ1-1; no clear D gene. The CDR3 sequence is CAWHSRVNTEAFF. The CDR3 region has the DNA TGTGCCTGGCATTCCCGGGTGAACACTGAAGCTTTCTTT.